This TCR beta chain was sequenced for a study of blood T cells in healthy people across ages. Broader study findings: Nothing was known about donor CMV status, and this possibly confounded expanded clonotype changes.

The CDR3 is made up of 16 amino acids. CDR1 and CDR2 from the germline V gene are DFQATT and SNEGSKA (reference sequence). Primers used in a second PCR of about 6 to 11 cycles were a sample-barcoded 5' primer and a J-beta primer mix. TCRdb re-called the 5' RACE reads through MiXCR, storing one row per CDR3 protein. The table includes some 1.4 million distinct CDR3 sequences, roughly 40% detected once. In the case of this clonotype: Its target is unknown.

This chain uses TRBV20-1 with TRBJ2-5, with 13 nucleotides matching TRBD2. The DNA end is a closer match to TRBJ2-7, so the J assignment may be wrong. Sequenced input: blood. The TCR sequence derives from a woman aged 18-29 years in good health. This CDR3 reads CSAPRVGLAGLYEQYF. The DNA for the CDR3 is TGCAGTGCTCCGAGGGTGGGACTAGCGGGGCTCTACGAGCAGTACTTC.